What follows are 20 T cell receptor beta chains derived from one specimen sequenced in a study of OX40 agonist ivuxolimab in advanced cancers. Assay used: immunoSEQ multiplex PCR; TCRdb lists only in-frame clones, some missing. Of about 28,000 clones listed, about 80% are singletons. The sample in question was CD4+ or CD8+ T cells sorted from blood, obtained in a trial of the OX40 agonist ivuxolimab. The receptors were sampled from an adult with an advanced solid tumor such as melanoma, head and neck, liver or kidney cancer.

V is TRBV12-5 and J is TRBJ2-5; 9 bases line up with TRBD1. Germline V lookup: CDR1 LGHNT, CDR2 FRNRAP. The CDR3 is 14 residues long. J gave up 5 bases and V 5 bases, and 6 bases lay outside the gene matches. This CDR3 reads CASGDDRGRETQYF. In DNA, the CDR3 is TGTGCTAGTGGTGACGACAGGGGGAGGGAGACCCAGTACTTC.

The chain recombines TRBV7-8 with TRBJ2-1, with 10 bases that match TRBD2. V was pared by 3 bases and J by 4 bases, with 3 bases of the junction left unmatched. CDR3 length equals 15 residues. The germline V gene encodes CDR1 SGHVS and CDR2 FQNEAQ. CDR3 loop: CASSFSGGAYNEQFF. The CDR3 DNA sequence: TGTGCCAGCAGCTTCAGCGGGGGGGCTTACAATGAGCAGTTCTTC.

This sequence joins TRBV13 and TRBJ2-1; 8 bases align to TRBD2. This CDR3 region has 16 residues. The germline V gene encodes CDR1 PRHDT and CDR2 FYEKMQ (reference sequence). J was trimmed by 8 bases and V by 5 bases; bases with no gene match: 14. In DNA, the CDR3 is TGTGCCAGCAGCAACCGGGGAGCGGGGGAAGGCGATGAGCAGTTCTTC. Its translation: CASSNRGAGEGDEQFF.

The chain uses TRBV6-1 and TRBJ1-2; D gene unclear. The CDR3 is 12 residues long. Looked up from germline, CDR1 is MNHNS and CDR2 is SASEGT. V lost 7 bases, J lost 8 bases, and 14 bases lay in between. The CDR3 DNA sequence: TGTGCCAGCATTTGGACGGCTGGGGGCTACACCTTC. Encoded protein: CASIWTAGGYTF.

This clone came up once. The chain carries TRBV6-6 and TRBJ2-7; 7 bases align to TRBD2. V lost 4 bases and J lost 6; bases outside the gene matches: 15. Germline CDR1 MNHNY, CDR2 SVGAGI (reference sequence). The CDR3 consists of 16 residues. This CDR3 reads CASSWGGGETTGEQYF. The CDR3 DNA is TGTGCCAGCAGTTGGGGGGGTGGGGAAACCACTGGCGAGCAGTACTTC.

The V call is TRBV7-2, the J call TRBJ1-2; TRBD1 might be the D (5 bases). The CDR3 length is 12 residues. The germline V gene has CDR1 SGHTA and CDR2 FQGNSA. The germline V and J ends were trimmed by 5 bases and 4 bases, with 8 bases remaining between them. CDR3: CASSPGSYGYTF. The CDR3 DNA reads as TGTGCCAGCAGCCCAGGGTCCTATGGCTACACCTTC. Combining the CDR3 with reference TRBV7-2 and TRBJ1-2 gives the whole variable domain GAGVSQSPSNKVTEKGKDVELRCDPISGHTALYWYRQSLGQGLEFLIYFQGNSAPDKSGLPSDRFSAERTGGSVSTLTIQRTQQEDSAVYLCASSPGSYGYTFGSGTRLTVV.

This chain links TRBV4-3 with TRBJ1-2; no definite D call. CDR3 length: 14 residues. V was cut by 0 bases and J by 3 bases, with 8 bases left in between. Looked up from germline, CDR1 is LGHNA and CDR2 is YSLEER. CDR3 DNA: TGCGCCAGCAGCCAAGATACGGCGGACTATGGCTACACCTTC. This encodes CASSQDTADYGYTF.

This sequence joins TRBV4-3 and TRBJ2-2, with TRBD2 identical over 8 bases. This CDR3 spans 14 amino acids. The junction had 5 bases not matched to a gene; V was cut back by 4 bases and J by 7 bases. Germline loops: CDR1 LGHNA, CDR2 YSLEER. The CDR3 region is CASSLSGDGGELFF. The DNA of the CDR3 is TGCGCCAGCAGCCTTAGCGGGGATGGCGGGGAGCTGTTTTTT.

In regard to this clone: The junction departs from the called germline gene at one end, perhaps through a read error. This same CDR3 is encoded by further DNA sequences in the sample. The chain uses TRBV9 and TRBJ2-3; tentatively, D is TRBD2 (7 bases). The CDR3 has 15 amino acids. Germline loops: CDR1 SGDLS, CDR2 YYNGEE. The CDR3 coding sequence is TGCGCCAGCAGCCCGGGGGGCAGGAGCACAGATACGCAGTATTTT. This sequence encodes CASSPGGRSTDTQYF.

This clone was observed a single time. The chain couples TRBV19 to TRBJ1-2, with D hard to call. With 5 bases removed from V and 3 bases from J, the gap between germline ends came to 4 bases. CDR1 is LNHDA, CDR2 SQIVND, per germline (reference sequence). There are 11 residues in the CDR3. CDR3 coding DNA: TGTGCCAGTAGTTCAGACTATGGCTACACCTTC. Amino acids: CASSSDYGYTF.

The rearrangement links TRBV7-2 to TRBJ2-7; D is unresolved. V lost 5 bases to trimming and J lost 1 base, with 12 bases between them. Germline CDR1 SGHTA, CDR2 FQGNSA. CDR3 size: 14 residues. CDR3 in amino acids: CASSPNPVSYEQYF. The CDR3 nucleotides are TGTGCCAGCAGCCCCAACCCGGTGTCCTACGAGCAGTACTTC.

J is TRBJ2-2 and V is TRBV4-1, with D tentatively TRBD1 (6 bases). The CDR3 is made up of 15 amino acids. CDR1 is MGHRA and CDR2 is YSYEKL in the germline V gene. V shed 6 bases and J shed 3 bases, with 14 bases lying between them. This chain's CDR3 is CASSNRAGDTGELFF. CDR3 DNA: TGCGCCAGCAGTAACCGGGCAGGGGACACCGGGGAGCTGTTTTTT.

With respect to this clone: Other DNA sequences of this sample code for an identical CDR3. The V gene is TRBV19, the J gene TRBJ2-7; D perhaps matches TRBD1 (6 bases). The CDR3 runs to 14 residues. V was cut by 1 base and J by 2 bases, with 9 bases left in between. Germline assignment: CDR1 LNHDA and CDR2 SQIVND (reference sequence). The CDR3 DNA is TGTGCCAGTAGTATAGGCACAGGGCCCTACGAGCAGTACTTC. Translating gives CASSIGTGPYEQYF.

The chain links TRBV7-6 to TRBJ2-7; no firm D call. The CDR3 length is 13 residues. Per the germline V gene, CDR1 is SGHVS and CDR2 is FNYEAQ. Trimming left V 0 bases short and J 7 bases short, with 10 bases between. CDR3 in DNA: TGTGCCAGCAGCTTAGCGGGGTTAGGGGAGCAGTACTTC. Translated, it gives CASSLAGLGEQYF.

CDR3 in amino acids: CASSPDRVRYEQYF. For the CDR3, the DNA is TGCGCCAGCAGCCCGGACAGGGTTCGATACGAGCAGTACTTC. The chain has TRBV5-1 and TRBJ2-7; 8 bases agree with TRBD1. Trimming cost V 4 bases and J 4 bases; bases outside gene matches: 7. The CDR3 contains 14 residues. The germline V gene encodes CDR1 SGHRS and CDR2 YFSETQ. Full variable domain (rest looked up from reference TRBV5-1 and TRBJ2-7): KAGVTQTPRYLIKTRGQQVTLSCSPISGHRSVSWYQQTPGQGLQFLFEYFSETQRNKGNFPGRFSGRQFSNSRSEMNVSTLELGDSALYLCASSPDRVRYEQYFGPGTRLTVT.

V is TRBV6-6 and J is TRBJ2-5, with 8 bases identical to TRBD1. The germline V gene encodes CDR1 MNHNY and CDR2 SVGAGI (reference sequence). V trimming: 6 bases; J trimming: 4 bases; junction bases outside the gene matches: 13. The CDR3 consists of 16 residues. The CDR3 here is CASSLGGQGAGETQYF. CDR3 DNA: TGTGCCAGCAGCCTGGGCGGTCAGGGGGCCGGAGAGACCCAGTACTTC.

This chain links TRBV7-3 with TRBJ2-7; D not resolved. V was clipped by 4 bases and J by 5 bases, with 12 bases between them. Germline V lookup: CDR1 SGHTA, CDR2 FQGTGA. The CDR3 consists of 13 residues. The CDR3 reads CASSSAPRDEQYF. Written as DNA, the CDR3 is TGTGCCAGCAGCTCCGCACCCCGTGACGAGCAGTACTTC.

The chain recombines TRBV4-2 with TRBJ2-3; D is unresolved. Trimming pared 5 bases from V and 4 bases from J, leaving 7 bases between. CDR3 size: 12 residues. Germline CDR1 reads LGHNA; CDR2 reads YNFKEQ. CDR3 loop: CASSLVSDTQYF. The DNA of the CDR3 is TGTGCCAGCAGCTTGGTATCAGATACGCAGTATTTT.

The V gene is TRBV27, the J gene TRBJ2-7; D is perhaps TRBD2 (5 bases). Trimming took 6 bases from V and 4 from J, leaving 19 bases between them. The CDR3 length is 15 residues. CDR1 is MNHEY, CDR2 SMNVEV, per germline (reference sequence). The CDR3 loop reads CASSSWSGNRYEQYF. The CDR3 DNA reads TGTGCCAGCAGCTCTTGGTCGGGAAATCGGTACGAGCAGTACTTC.

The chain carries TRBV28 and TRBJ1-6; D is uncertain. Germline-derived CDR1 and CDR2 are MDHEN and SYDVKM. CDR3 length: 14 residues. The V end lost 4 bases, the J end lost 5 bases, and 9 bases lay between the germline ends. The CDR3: CASSWPINNSPLHF. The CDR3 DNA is TGTGCCAGCAGTTGGCCTATAAATAATTCACCCCTCCACTTT.